Listed here are 18 T cell receptor beta chains from one sample, sequenced in a study of T-cell memory formation after mild COVID-19 (TCRdb year 2021). Library preparation employed 5' RACE. The reads were generated on an Illumina NovaSeq 6000. Through fastp at Q25 and MiXCR, TCRdb rebuilt clones from the public reads, retaining in-frame beta chains. CDR3 protein duplicates are merged, each entry listing the most common genes and DNA. This sample has hundreds of thousands of distinct CDR3 sequences in its table, and roughly 23% of those were observed once. About 12% of the sample comes from the top ten. What was sequenced was PBMCs or a T cell subset sorted from them (not recorded which). These receptor sequences come from an adult woman who had mild COVID-19 (a few samples of this study predate the infection). The sample titles of this study are shuffled in the database, so cell type and time point are left out; the donor was told from shared clones.

The chain is built from TRBV5-1 and TRBJ2-1; TRBD1 aligns across 10 bases. This CDR3 spans 15 amino acids. With V trimmed by 7 bases and J by 6 bases, 10 bases remained unmatched. The germline CDR1 and CDR2 sequences are SGHRS and YFSETQ. CDR3 in amino acids: CASREGQGIPNEQFF. CDR3 DNA: TGCGCCAGCCGGGAGGGACAGGGGATCCCCAATGAGCAGTTCTTC.

The chain couples TRBV25-1 to TRBJ1-1, with D hard to call. The CDR3 is made up of 14 amino acids. CDR1 is MGHDK, CDR2 SYGVNS, per germline. V was cut by 3 bases and J by 1 base, with 9 bases left in between. The CDR3 coding sequence is TGTGCCAGCAGTGAGTGGCGGGCGAACACTGAAGCTTTCTTT. Protein product: CASSEWRANTEAFF.

This chain joins TRBV10-3 and TRBJ2-5, with 8 bases identical to TRBD2. This CDR3 is built from 13 residues. From germline, CDR1 is ENHRY and CDR2 SYGVKD. Trimming at V came to 11 bases and at J to 2 bases, leaving 7 bases not matched to a gene. CDR3 sequence: CASREGIQETQYF. The CDR3 DNA reads TGTGCCTCCCGGGAGGGAATACAAGAGACCCAGTACTTC.

This clonotype was observed a few times. The chain joins TRBV20-1 to TRBJ2-7; 9 bases align to TRBD1. CDR1 and CDR2 from the germline V gene are DFQATT and SNEGSKA (reference sequence). Losses at the gene ends were 2 bases for V and 2 bases for J; bases not matched to a gene: 4. The CDR3 length is 14 residues. The DNA of the CDR3 is TGCAGTGCTAGACCCACAGGGGGCCCCTACGAGCAGTACTTC. This translates into CSARPTGGPYEQYF.

The chain links TRBV20-1 to TRBJ2-3; no definite D call. This CDR3 spans 10 amino acids. V dropped 5 bases and J dropped 7 bases, with 7 bases sitting between them. The V gene's germline CDR1 is DFQATT and CDR2 SNEGSKA (reference sequence). CDR3 nucleotides: TGCAGTGCTGTCGAGAATACGCAGTATTTT. Protein: CSAVENTQYF.

V usage is TRBV4-2 and J usage is TRBJ2-1; 8 bases fit TRBD2. Germline V gene data show CDR1 as LGHNA and CDR2 as YNFKEQ. With 4 bases clipped from V and 5 bases from J, the junction kept 7 bases outside the gene matches. The CDR3 spans 15 residues. The CDR3 reads CASSRKTSDHNEQFF. The DNA of the CDR3 is TGTGCCAGCAGCCGTAAGACTAGCGACCACAATGAGCAGTTCTTC.

This clonotype was picked up a small number of times. The CDR3 loop reads CASSLGQVTYEQYF. CDR3 nucleotide sequence: TGTGCCAGCAGCTTGGGACAGGTAACCTACGAGCAGTACTTC. V and J are TRBV3-1 and TRBJ2-7, with 8 positions matching TRBD1. V was clipped by 5 bases and J by 2 bases; unmatched bases: 5. Germline V gives CDR1 LGHDT, CDR2 YNNKEL (reference sequence). There are 14 residues in the CDR3.

The rearrangement joins TRBV10-3 to TRBJ1-1; D not resolved. The V and J ends lost 2 bases and 2 bases respectively, with 0 bases between them. The CDR3 is 11 residues long. Per germline, CDR1 ENHRY and CDR2 SYGVKD. CDR3 nucleotide sequence: TGTGCCATCAGTGAGAACACTGAAGCTTTCTTT. It translates to CAISENTEAFF.

This clonotype appeared a few times. The rearrangement joins TRBV20-1 to TRBJ1-2; no clear D. The V end lost 3 bases, the J end lost 6 bases, and 20 bases lay between the germline ends. The germline V gene has CDR1 DFQATT and CDR2 SNEGSKA (reference sequence). This CDR3 is 15 amino acids long. CDR3 region: CSARALSRYLDGYTF. In DNA, the CDR3 is TGCAGTGCTAGGGCCCTGAGCCGCTACCTTGATGGCTACACCTTC.

This clonotype has a handful of counts. One end of the junction does not line up with germline, which may come from a read error. This chain links TRBV7-7 with TRBJ2-7; TRBD1 is a possible D gene (6 bases). Germline loops: CDR1 SSHAT, CDR2 FNYEAQ (reference sequence). This CDR3 has 14 residues. The CDR3: CASSLGDNSYEQYF. In nucleotides, the CDR3 is TGTGCTAGCAGCTTAGGGGACAACTCCTACGAGCAGTACTTC.

This clonotype was observed a handful of times. The chain combines TRBV20-1 with TRBJ2-7, with 13 nucleotides matching TRBD2. V shed 6 bases and J 4 bases; nucleotides not matched to a gene: 15. Germline CDR1 is DFQATT and CDR2 is SNEGSKA (reference sequence). The CDR3 length is 17 residues. The CDR3 loop reads CSADTSGGAKTHYEQYF. The CDR3 DNA sequence: TGCAGTGCGGACACTAGCGGGGGGGCCAAAACTCATTACGAGCAGTACTTC.

This clonotype turned up a few times. The chain joins TRBV28 to TRBJ2-5; 10 bases agree with TRBD1. The length of the CDR3 is 16 residues. Germline trimming cut 0 bases from V and 5 bases from J; bases unmatched to any gene: 6. Looked up from germline, CDR1 is MDHEN and CDR2 is SYDVKM. CDR3 DNA sequence: TGTGCCAGCAGTTTATGGACAGGGGGCGTGGGGGAGACCCAGTACTTC. Protein product: CASSLWTGGVGETQYF. Full variable domain (outside the CDR3, taken from reference TRBV28 and TRBJ2-5): DVKVTQSSRYLVKRTGEKVFLECVQDMDHENMFWYRQDPGLGLRLIYFSYDVKMKEKGDIPEGYSVSREKKERFSLILESASTNQTSMYLCASSLWTGGVGETQYFGPGTRLLVL.

In its sample, this clonotype was seen a few times. The rearrangement uses TRBV6-5 and TRBJ1-1; 7 bases are a match to TRBD1. V trimming: 4 bases; J trimming: 4 bases; junction bases outside the gene matches: 18. Germline V gives CDR1 MNHEY, CDR2 SVGAGI. This CDR3 spans 18 amino acids. DNA of the CDR3: TGTGCCAGCAGTTCCGACGATACAGGGGCGAAATGGAGCACTGAAGCTTTCTTT. As protein: CASSSDDTGAKWSTEAFF.

This clonotype showed up just a few times. CDR3 nucleotide sequence: TGTGCCAGCAGCTTAGGGACAGGGGCGGCGAACACCGGGGAGCTGTTTTTT. Its protein is CASSLGTGAANTGELFF. This chain uses TRBV11-3 with TRBJ2-2, with 9 bases identical to TRBD1. Trimming cost V 1 base and J 0 bases; bases outside gene matches: 3. Germline-derived CDR1 and CDR2 are SGHNT and YENEEA. The CDR3 runs to 17 residues.

This clonotype turned up a few times. The chain carries TRBV18 and TRBJ1-1; possible D gene TRBD1, 6 bases. The CDR3 is made up of 15 amino acids. V was pared by 5 bases and J by 0 bases, with 13 bases between. Germline lookup yields CDR1 KGHSH and CDR2 LQKENI. This CDR3 reads CASSSRTAMNTEAFF. The CDR3 DNA reads as TGTGCCAGCTCATCGCGGACAGCTATGAACACTGAAGCTTTCTTT.

The chain has TRBV7-2 and TRBJ1-1, with TRBD1 identical over 7 bases. The trim removed 4 bases at V and 3 bases at J, leaving 8 bases unmatched. From germline, CDR1 is SGHTA and CDR2 FQGNSA. The CDR3 consists of 15 residues. The CDR3 nucleotides are TGTGCCAGCAGCTCACGACAGGGATTTGACACTGAAGCTTTCTTT. Translating gives CASSSRQGFDTEAFF.

The chain employs TRBV7-2 and TRBJ2-5, with a tentative D call TRBD2 (7 bases). Germline V CDR1 and CDR2: SGHTA, FQGNSA. The length of the CDR3 is 15 residues. V shed 7 bases and J shed 5 bases, with 20 bases lying between them. The CDR3 DNA is TGTGCCAGCACCTCCCGGGGGGCCGTGGTGGAGACCCAGTACTTC. Translating gives CASTSRGAVVETQYF.

This clonotype showed up just a few times. This chain joins TRBV5-4 and TRBJ1-2, with D uncertain. Germline V gene data show CDR1 as SGHNT and CDR2 as YYREEE (reference sequence). The CDR3 is made up of 14 amino acids. Trimming took 4 bases from V and 3 from J, leaving 13 bases between them. The CDR3 loop is CASSLRESYYGYTF. The CDR3 DNA is TGTGCCAGCAGCCTACGCGAGTCATACTATGGCTACACCTTC.